This entry lists 12 T cell receptor beta chains sequenced from one sample in a study of blood T cells in healthy people across ages. Primers used in a second PCR of roughly 7 to 12 cycles were a sample-barcoded 5' primer and a J-beta primer mix. TCRdb used MiXCR to reprocess the 5' RACE reads, holding one entry per CDR3 protein. Here the sample spans 1.4 million or so distinct CDR3 sequences, 35% to 45% being singletons. Sequences were obtained from blood. All receptors derive from a young woman in good health.

The chain combines TRBV5-1 with TRBJ2-7; 9 bases fit TRBD1. This CDR3 region has 13 residues. V was pared by 5 bases and J by 6 bases, with 6 bases of the junction left unmatched. Per the germline V gene, CDR1 is SGHRS and CDR2 is YFSETQ. The CDR3 DNA is TGCGCCAGCAGAATCGGACAGGGGAGCGAGCAGTACTTC. It encodes CASRIGQGSEQYF. Full variable domain (missing parts from reference TRBV5-1 and TRBJ2-7): KAGVTQTPRYLIKTRGQQVTLSCSPISGHRSVSWYQQTPGQGLQFLFEYFSETQRNKGNFPGRFSGRQFSNSRSEMNVSTLELGDSALYLCASRIGQGSEQYFGPGTRLTVT.

Only a few counts were recorded for this clonotype. The rearrangement uses TRBV20-1 and TRBJ1-2, with 7 bases that match TRBD1. In germline, CDR1 is DFQATT, CDR2 SNEGSKA (reference sequence). The CDR3 length is 14 residues. The trim removed 4 bases at V and 4 bases at J, leaving 9 bases unmatched. This CDR3 is CSAISTGEAYGYTF. The DNA of the CDR3 is TGCAGTGCTATTTCTACAGGGGAGGCCTATGGCTACACCTTC.

This clonotype was counted a few times. It may be a read error: a sequence one base away is much more abundant. This chain uses TRBV6-2 or TRBV6-3 with TRBJ1-1, with D maybe TRBD1 (5 bases). The CDR3 sequence is 14 residues long. Germline V gene sequence: CDR1 MNHEY, CDR2 SVGEGT. The V end was cut by 8 bases, the J end by 1 base, with 14 bases between. In DNA, the CDR3 is TGTGCCAGCGCAGGCGGGGGGAGGAACACTGAAGCTTTCTTT. Translated, it gives CASAGGGRNTEAFF.

This rearrangement joins TRBV7-9 to TRBJ1-1, with D unclear. CDR3 size: 15 residues. Trimming removed 2 bases at V and 5 bases at J, with 15 bases between. In germline, CDR1 is SEHNR, CDR2 FQNEAQ (reference sequence). This CDR3 is CASSLTGIGKTEAFF. The CDR3 DNA sequence: TGTGCCAGCAGCTTAACCGGGATTGGTAAGACTGAAGCTTTCTTT.

This clonotype was found many times. The chain carries TRBV13 and TRBJ2-3; D is perhaps TRBD2 (6 bases). The CDR3 sequence is 14 residues long. Germline loops: CDR1 PRHDT, CDR2 FYEKMQ (reference sequence). Trimming cost V 4 bases and J 3 bases, with 11 bases left between them. For the CDR3, the DNA is TGTGCCAGCAGCTCGGAGGGCCCGACAGATACGCAGTATTTT. Translating gives CASSSEGPTDTQYF.

The sample holds many counts of this clonotype. This rearrangement joins TRBV12-3 or TRBV12-4 to TRBJ1-2, with a tentative D call TRBD1 (5 bases). The germline V and J ends were trimmed by 6 bases and 3 bases, with 11 bases remaining between them. CDR3 length equals 13 residues. In nucleotides, the CDR3 is TGTGCCAGCAGCTCGGGGGGATACTATGGCTACACCTTC. It yields the protein CASSSGGYYGYTF.

V usage is TRBV30 and J usage is TRBJ2-1; D is perhaps TRBD2 (5 bases). This CDR3 comprises 17 residues. CDR1 and CDR2 from the germline V gene are GTSNPN and SVGIG (reference sequence). Trimming cost V 0 bases and J 0 bases, with 15 bases left between them. CDR3 DNA: TGTGCCTGGAGTGTACTCTCGTCGGGGAGCTCCTACAATGAGCAGTTCTTC. This codes for CAWSVLSSGSSYNEQFF.

J is TRBJ1-2 and V is TRBV11-2; TRBD1 matches 8 bases. This CDR3 contains 15 residues. Unmatched junction bases numbered 10, after V lost 8 bases and J lost 2 bases. In germline, CDR1 is SGHAT, CDR2 FQNNGV. The CDR3 nucleotides read TGTGCCAGCGGGACACTAGGGACAGGCAACTATGGCTACACCTTC. It is translated as CASGTLGTGNYGYTF.

The V call is TRBV7-2, the J call TRBJ2-4; D is unresolved. Near its end, the DNA agrees better with TRBJ2-7, so the J call may be wrong. Germline V gives CDR1 SGHTA, CDR2 FQGNSA. The length of the CDR3 is 14 residues. The CDR3: CASSFSISPHEQYF. CDR3 nucleotide sequence: TGTGCCAGCAGCTTTTCCATATCCCCCCACGAGCAGTACTTC.

DNA for the CDR3: TGCAGTGCCAACCGGGACAGCAACCGCGGCAATCAGCCCCAGCATTTT. Translating gives CSANRDSNRGNQPQHF. This chain connects TRBV20-1 to TRBJ1-5, with 7 bases identical to TRBD1. This CDR3 contains 16 residues. Germline V gene sequence: CDR1 DFQATT, CDR2 SNEGSKA (reference sequence). Germline trimming cut 6 bases from V and 2 bases from J; bases unmatched to any gene: 13.

The CDR3 region is CASSQGQEMYNSPLHF. CDR3 DNA sequence: TGTGCCAGCAGCCAAGGTCAGGAGATGTATAATTCACCCCTCCACTTT. This chain uses TRBV4-2 with TRBJ1-6, with D uncertain. This CDR3 has 16 residues. The V gene's germline CDR1 is LGHNA and CDR2 YNFKEQ. With 1 base removed from V and 4 bases from J, the gap between germline ends came to 11 bases.

For this clonotype: An end of the junction does not agree with germline; a read error may underlie this. The V and J genes are TRBV5-1 and TRBJ2-1; TRBD1 matches at 10 bases. Germline assignment: CDR1 SGHRS and CDR2 YFSETQ. This CDR3 contains 14 residues. This CDR3 reads CASRGTGASNGQFF. The CDR3 region has the DNA TGCGCCAGCAGGGGGACAGGGGCGTCAAATGGGCAGTTCTTC.